These 19 T cell receptor beta chains originate from one sample sequenced in a study of cytomegalovirus exposure and HLA in healthy donors. Primers included in the PCR were 60 Vbeta and 13 Jbeta primers. The assay was immunoSEQ multiplex PCR, and TCRdb's table has in-frame clones only and misses some. Found here are approximately 150,000 clones, 88% of them singletons; the top ten hold about 0.51%. Sequenced material: PBMCs. These receptors originate from a woman in her forties in good health and CMV-seronegative.

CDR3 sequence: CASSSRDRGVSGANVLTF. CDR3 nucleotide sequence: TGTGCCAGCAGCTCCCGGGACAGGGGAGTCTCTGGGGCCAACGTCCTGACTTTC. The chain combines TRBV7-9 with TRBJ2-6, with 10 bases identical to TRBD1. From germline, CDR1 is SEHNR and CDR2 FQNEAQ (reference sequence). The CDR3 totals 18 residues. After removal of 4 bases from V and 0 bases from J, the junction contained 6 bases not matched to a gene.

CDR3 in amino acids: CASSLYFEQFF. In DNA, the CDR3 is TGTGCCAGCAGCTTATATTTTGAGCAGTTCTTC. The rearrangement uses TRBV7-2 and TRBJ2-1; D gene ambiguous. Germline-derived CDR1 and CDR2 are SGHTA and FQGNSA. V dropped 2 bases and J dropped 9 bases, with 5 bases sitting between them. This CDR3 spans 11 amino acids.

This rearrangement joins TRBV7-8 to TRBJ1-4; 8 bases line up with TRBD1. CDR3 size: 15 residues. V was pared by 5 bases and J by 3 bases, with 5 bases of the junction left unmatched. Germline values: CDR1 SGHVS, CDR2 FQNEAQ. The CDR3 is CASSQGAASNEKLFF. The CDR3 DNA sequence: TGTGCCAGCAGCCAGGGGGCAGCCTCTAATGAAAAACTGTTTTTT.

The chain carries TRBV10-3 and TRBJ2-7; 11 bases are a match to TRBD2. With 10 bases clipped from V and 4 bases from J, the junction kept 12 bases outside the gene matches. This CDR3 contains 15 residues. The germline CDR1 and CDR2 sequences are ENHRY and SYGVKD. The DNA of the CDR3 is TGTGCCACCGCTCCCACTAGCGGGAGTCGGTACGAGCAGTACTTC. Its translation is CATAPTSGSRYEQYF.

This rearrangement joins TRBV14 to TRBJ1-3; TRBD1 agrees at 7 bases. Germline assignment: CDR1 SGHDN and CDR2 FVKESK. The CDR3 is made up of 14 amino acids. The ends lost 4 bases at V and 2 bases at J; junction bases unmatched: 2. The CDR3 protein is CASSLGTAGNTIYF. In nucleotides, the CDR3 is TGTGCCAGCAGCCTAGGGACAGCTGGAAACACCATATATTTT.

The V and J genes are TRBV9 and TRBJ1-5; TRBD1 aligns across 7 bases. With 3 bases clipped from V and 0 bases from J, the junction kept 3 bases outside the gene matches. This CDR3 spans 15 amino acids. CDR1 is SGDLS and CDR2 is YYNGEE in the germline V gene. The DNA for the CDR3 is TGTGCCAGCAGCGGGGGACAGTATAGCAATCAGCCCCAGCATTTT. This gives the protein CASSGGQYSNQPQHF.

As to this clone: At one of its ends the junction is not consistent with the germline gene, which may arise from a read error. The chain employs TRBV6-1 and TRBJ1-5; D unresolved. The CDR3 consists of 16 residues. Germline V lookup: CDR1 MNHNS, CDR2 SASEGT. Written as DNA, the CDR3 is TGTGCCAGCACTGAAACGGGTGAGCTGAGCAATCAGCCCCAGCATTTT. This sequence encodes CASTETGELSNQPQHF.

This clone was seen more than once but under ten times. This chain links TRBV6-5 with TRBJ2-7; 10 bases are a match to TRBD2. Unmatched junction bases numbered 7, after V lost 10 bases and J lost 4 bases. The CDR3 is 13 residues long. The V gene's germline CDR1 is MNHEY and CDR2 SVGAGI. DNA of the CDR3: TGTGCCACCGCTACTAGCGGGGAGTACGAGCAGTACTTC. Amino acids: CATATSGEYEQYF.

The V gene is TRBV6-6, the J gene TRBJ2-2; 7 bases align to TRBD1. J lost 3 bases, V lost 4 bases, and 5 bases had no gene match. The CDR3 sequence is 15 residues long. Per germline, CDR1 MNHNY and CDR2 SVGAGI (reference sequence). CDR3 protein: CASSLAQGHTGELFF. As DNA, the CDR3 is TGTGCCAGCAGTTTAGCACAGGGGCACACCGGGGAGCTGTTTTTT.

The rearrangement links TRBV7-8 to TRBJ2-7, with TRBD2 matching 8 bases. The CDR3 is 14 amino acids. CDR1 is SGHVS and CDR2 is FQNEAQ in the germline V gene. The junction had 5 bases not matched to a gene; V was cut back by 3 bases and J by 4 bases. In DNA form, the CDR3 reads TGTGCCAGCAGCTTTCGGGAGGGCCTTTACGAGCAGTACTTC. Protein sequence: CASSFREGLYEQYF.

V usage is TRBV5-4 and J usage is TRBJ2-1; D unclear. CDR1 and CDR2 (germline): SGHNT, YYREEE (reference sequence). The V gene lost 1 base and the J gene lost 0 bases, with 8 bases spanning the gap. This CDR3 has 15 residues. CDR3 residues: CASSLHSSSYNEQFF. CDR3 DNA sequence: TGTGCCAGCAGCTTGCACTCGAGCTCCTACAATGAGCAGTTCTTC.

This clone was seen only once. The chain links TRBV11-3 to TRBJ2-5; 10 bases are a match to TRBD1. Germline CDR1 reads SGHNT; CDR2 reads YENEEA. The CDR3 sequence is 16 residues long. Unmatched junction bases numbered 7, after V lost 1 base and J lost 5 bases. The CDR3 DNA reads as TGTGCCAGCAGCTTAGGGACAGGGGGGTTTTTGGAGACCCAGTACTTC. Protein: CASSLGTGGFLETQYF. Full variable domain (outside the CDR3, taken from reference TRBV11-3 and TRBJ2-5): EAGVVQSPRYKIIEKKQPVAFWCNPISGHNTLYWYLQNLGQGPELLIRYENEEAVDDSQLPKDRFSAERLKGVDSTLKIQPAELGDSAVYLCASSLGTGGFLETQYFGPGTRLLVL.

The chain is built from TRBV11-2 and TRBJ1-2, with 9 nucleotides matching TRBD1. The CDR3 covers 13 residues. Germline V gene data show CDR1 as SGHAT and CDR2 as FQNNGV. The V and J ends lost 4 bases and 10 bases, in that order; junction bases with no gene match: 7. This CDR3 is CASSSGQGTAYTF. The CDR3 bases are TGTGCCAGCAGCTCGGGACAGGGAACGGCCTACACCTTC.

This chain joins TRBV9 and TRBJ2-1; 11 bases fit TRBD2. CDR1 SGDLS and CDR2 YYNGEE come from the germline V gene. The CDR3 spans 16 residues. V lost 4 bases and J lost 9; bases outside the gene matches: 12. The CDR3 nucleotides read TGTGCCAGCAGCCCCCTGACTAGCGGGATGCGAGCTGAGCAGTTCTTC. This encodes CASSPLTSGMRAEQFF. The full variable domain, rest sourced from reference TRBV9 and TRBJ2-1, is DSGVTQTPKHLITATGQRVTLRCSPRSGDLSVYWYQQSLDQGLQFLIQYYNGEERAKGNILERFSAQQFPDLHSELNLSSLELGDSALYFCASSPLTSGMRAEQFFGPGTRLTVL.

This clone was counted a single time. The J gene is TRBJ2-4, the V gene TRBV5-1, with D possibly being TRBD2 (6 bases). This CDR3 has 14 residues. Germline loops: CDR1 SGHRS, CDR2 YFSETQ. V was trimmed by 4 bases and J by 5 bases, leaving 13 bases between them. The CDR3 spells CASSMVGLQNIQYF. CDR3 nucleotides: TGCGCCAGCAGCATGGTGGGACTCCAAAACATTCAGTACTTC.

The chain joins TRBV10-3 to TRBJ1-5; 9 positions agree with TRBD1. CDR1 is ENHRY and CDR2 is SYGVKD in the germline V gene. Unmatched junction bases numbered 4, after V lost 3 bases and J lost 4 bases. The CDR3 covers 15 residues. DNA for the CDR3: TGTGCCATCAGTGACGGGACAGGGAGTAATCAGCCCCAGCATTTT. Translation gives CAISDGTGSNQPQHF.

The chain is built from TRBV4-2 and TRBJ2-7; D possibly corresponds to TRBD1 (5 bases). The V gene's germline CDR1 is LGHNA and CDR2 YNFKEQ. This CDR3 spans 15 amino acids. Trimming removed 0 bases from V and 3 bases from J, with 12 bases in between. The CDR3 here is CASSQDRWTLYEQYF. CDR3 DNA sequence: TGTGCCAGCAGCCAAGATCGATGGACACTCTACGAGCAGTACTTC.

CDR3 in amino acids: CAINRGNTIYF. The CDR3 coding sequence is TGTGCCATCAATCGGGGGAACACCATATATTTT. The rearrangement links TRBV28 to TRBJ1-3; D possibly corresponds to TRBD1 (5 bases). The CDR3 consists of 11 residues. The V and J ends lost 10 bases and 7 bases respectively, with 11 bases between them. Per the germline V gene, CDR1 is MDHEN and CDR2 is SYDVKM.

CDR3 sequence: CAWTYPQATEAFF. The CDR3 region has the DNA TGTGCCTGGACGTACCCACAGGCCACTGAAGCTTTCTTT. The chain recombines TRBV30 with TRBJ1-1; possibly TRBD1 for D (5 bases). Germline V lookup: CDR1 GTSNPN, CDR2 SVGIG (reference sequence). The CDR3 spans 13 residues. Trimming took 4 bases from V and 4 from J, leaving 13 bases between them. The whole variable domain, filled in from reference TRBV30 and TRBJ1-1, reads SQTIHQWPATLVQPVGSPLSLECTVEGTSNPNLYWYRQAAGRGLQLLFYSVGIGQISSEVPQNLSASRPQDRQFILSSKKLLLSDSGFYLCAWTYPQATEAFFGQGTRLTVV.